This TCR beta chain was captured by sequencing in a study of technical replicates of blood from a few donors. Libraries were prepared by immunoSEQ multiplex PCR; TCRdb keeps only in-frame clonotypes and omits some of them. The sample shows roughly 81,000 clones, less than 98% of them seen only once. J gave up 4 bases and V 8 bases, and 8 bases lay outside the gene matches. Germline CDR1 reads LNHDA; CDR2 reads SQIVND (reference sequence). The CDR3 runs to 14 residues. This receptor was taken from a human donor in good health. The sequencing sample was made of T cells isolated from PBMCs. The chain has TRBV19 and TRBJ1-2; TRBD1 matches 9 bases. The CDR3 DNA sequence: TGTGCCAGTCCGCCCTGGACAGGGGCCTATGGCTACACCTTC. This translates into CASPPWTGAYGYTF.